The 19 T cell receptor beta chains reported below all come from one sample, sequenced in a study of blood T cell repertoires in COVID-19. Repertoires were generated with immunoSEQ multiplex PCR, while TCRdb's copy carries only in-frame clones and drops some. The repertoire has about 400,000 clones, nearly 90% of them found once; the top ten carry 1.7%. Sequencing input: PBMCs or T cells enriched from blood (not recorded which). The receptor set was obtained from a young woman who had recovered from COVID-19.

The chain joins TRBV4-3 to TRBJ1-1; possible D gene TRBD1, 5 bases. Trimming shortened V by 0 bases and J by 7 bases, and 21 bases separated the two germline ends. CDR3 size: 17 residues. Germline V gene data show CDR1 as LGHNA and CDR2 as YSLEER. Here the CDR3 DNA reads TGCGCCAGCAGCCAAGACGACGGGCCAGCCTCTAGGGGTGAAGCTTTCTTT. This sequence encodes CASSQDDGPASRGEAFF.

The chain couples TRBV15 to TRBJ1-1, with a weak D call TRBD1 (5 bases). Between the trimmed V and J ends, which lost 10 bases and 5 bases, there was a span of 17 bases. CDR1 and CDR2 from the germline V gene are LNHNV and YYDKDF (reference sequence). This CDR3 has 13 amino acids. The CDR3, as DNA: TGTGCCAGTCAATGGGACTCGCAGACTGAAGCTTTCTTT. This sequence encodes CASQWDSQTEAFF.

This rearrangement joins TRBV19 to TRBJ2-2; 10 bases map to TRBD2. This CDR3 comprises 16 residues. V lost 6 bases, J lost 0 bases, and 4 bases stayed unmatched. Germline values: CDR1 LNHDA, CDR2 SQIVND (reference sequence). The CDR3 region is CASSTLAGANTGELFF. The CDR3 coding sequence is TGTGCCAGTAGCACTCTAGCGGGAGCGAACACCGGGGAGCTGTTTTTT.

The CDR3 DNA sequence: TGTGCCATCAGTGACGACGGGACATTGAAGTATCAGCCCCAGCATTTT. This gives the protein CAISDDGTLKYQPQHF. V and J are TRBV10-3 and TRBJ1-5, with D maybe TRBD1 (6 bases). CDR3 length: 16 residues. V lost 3 bases and J lost 5, with 17 bases in between. Germline V gives CDR1 ENHRY, CDR2 SYGVKD.

The chain is built from TRBV7-2 and TRBJ2-7; tentatively, D is TRBD1 (6 bases). There are 11 residues in the CDR3. CDR1 is SGHTA and CDR2 is FQGNSA in the germline V gene. Trimming took 5 bases from V and 4 from J, leaving 6 bases between them. CDR3 DNA: TGTGCCAGCAGCGACAGGTACGAGCAGTACTTC. Residues: CASSDRYEQYF.

The chain carries TRBV7-9 and TRBJ1-2, with TRBD1 identical over 7 bases. The V gene's germline CDR1 is SEHNR and CDR2 FQNEAQ (reference sequence). V trimming: 5 bases; J trimming: 4 bases; junction bases outside the gene matches: 10. The CDR3 length is 15 residues. DNA for the CDR3: TGTGCCAGCAGCGGGGGACAGACATCTTCCTATGGCTACACCTTC. Translated: CASSGGQTSSYGYTF.

The chain carries TRBV7-8 and TRBJ1-2; 7 nucleotides align to TRBD1. CDR1 is SGHVS and CDR2 is FQNEAQ in the germline V gene. V shed 5 bases and J 0 bases; nucleotides not matched to a gene: 6. CDR3 length: 15 amino acids. The CDR3 region is CASSTGTAANYGYTF. For the CDR3, the DNA is TGTGCCAGCAGCACGGGGACAGCCGCTAACTATGGCTACACCTTC.

In DNA form, the CDR3 reads TGTGCCAGCTCACCACCTTGGGACAGGGAGGGGACCCAGTACTTC. It codes for CASSPPWDREGTQYF. This rearrangement joins TRBV18 to TRBJ2-5; TRBD1 matches 9 bases. V shed 0 bases and J 7 bases; nucleotides not matched to a gene: 6. CDR3 length: 15 amino acids. CDR1 and CDR2 (germline): KGHSH, LQKENI.

The chain combines TRBV28 with TRBJ1-5; D is ambiguous. The CDR3 is made up of 17 amino acids. Per germline, CDR1 MDHEN and CDR2 SYDVKM. V lost 6 bases and J lost 7, with 25 bases in between. The CDR3 sequence is CASSPFVGIGSGQPQHF. CDR3 nucleotide sequence: TGTGCCAGCAGCCCCTTCGTTGGGATAGGGAGCGGACAGCCCCAGCATTTT.

The chain uses TRBV5-1 and TRBJ2-7; D perhaps matches TRBD1 (6 bases). Trimming took 3 bases from V and 1 from J, leaving 8 bases between them. This CDR3 region has 13 residues. Germline CDR1 is SGHRS and CDR2 is YFSETQ. CDR3 region: CASSWDISYEQYF. The CDR3 DNA reads TGCGCCAGCAGCTGGGACATATCCTACGAGCAGTACTTC.

This chain connects TRBV27 to TRBJ2-3; the D gene is possibly TRBD1 (8 bases). The CDR3 runs 14 residues. Germline loops: CDR1 MNHEY, CDR2 SMNVEV (reference sequence). V was shortened by 6 bases and J by 6 bases, with 16 bases between the two germline ends. The CDR3 spells CASRPGQGGDTQYF. In DNA form, the CDR3 reads TGTGCCAGCAGACCCGGACAGGGAGGGGATACGCAGTATTTT.

The gene calls are TRBV5-4 and TRBJ2-3; 7 nucleotides match TRBD2. V dropped 4 bases and J dropped 2; count of bases not matched to a gene: 4. The germline V gene has CDR1 SGHNT and CDR2 YYREEE (reference sequence). The CDR3 spans 14 residues. The CDR3 DNA reads TGTGCCAGCAGCGAGCGGGGCCTCACAGATACGCAGTATTTT. Translating gives CASSERGLTDTQYF.

The chain recombines TRBV5-1 with TRBJ2-7; TRBD1 matches at 8 bases. The ends lost 4 bases at V and 3 bases at J; junction bases unmatched: 6. The germline CDR1 and CDR2 sequences are SGHRS and YFSETQ. CDR3 length equals 14 residues. The CDR3 DNA reads as TGCGCCAGCAGCCAAGGACAGGGAGGCTACGAGCAGTACTTC. Encoded protein: CASSQGQGGYEQYF. The variable domain in full, with the rest retrieved from reference TRBV5-1 and TRBJ2-7, is KAGVTQTPRYLIKTRGQQVTLSCSPISGHRSVSWYQQTPGQGLQFLFEYFSETQRNKGNFPGRFSGRQFSNSRSEMNVSTLELGDSALYLCASSQGQGGYEQYFGPGTRLTVT.

V gene TRBV5-1 combines with J gene TRBJ2-1, with 13 positions matching TRBD2. The CDR3 covers 15 residues. Germline values: CDR1 SGHRS, CDR2 YFSETQ. The V and J ends lost 2 bases and 5 bases, in that order; junction bases with no gene match: 1. The CDR3 bases are TGCGCCAGCAGCTTCACTAGCGGGAGGGACAATGAGCAGTTCTTC. Residues: CASSFTSGRDNEQFF. Looking up the rest from reference TRBV5-1 and TRBJ2-1 gives the full variable domain: KAGVTQTPRYLIKTRGQQVTLSCSPISGHRSVSWYQQTPGQGLQFLFEYFSETQRNKGNFPGRFSGRQFSNSRSEMNVSTLELGDSALYLCASSFTSGRDNEQFFGPGTRLTVL.

This chain joins TRBV18 and TRBJ1-2; a possible D gene is TRBD1 (5 bases). V shed 2 bases and J shed 0 bases, with 13 bases lying between them. CDR1 KGHSH and CDR2 LQKENI come from the germline V gene. This CDR3 contains 16 residues. CDR3 region: CASSPGGQGANYGYTF. The CDR3 DNA is TGTGCCAGCTCACCAGGAGGGCAGGGAGCTAACTATGGCTACACCTTC.

The gene calls are TRBV19 and TRBJ2-3; 10 bases are shared with TRBD2. The CDR3 has 17 residues. Germline V gene lookup returns CDR1 LNHDA and CDR2 SQIVND (reference sequence). The V and J ends lost 0 bases and 6 bases, in that order; junction bases with no gene match: 9. The CDR3 coding sequence is TGTGCCAGTAGTATAGAACTTAGCGGGAGGAAGAGGGATACGCAGTATTTT. It translates to CASSIELSGRKRDTQYF.

V is TRBV11-2 and J is TRBJ1-2; D ambiguous. The CDR3 spans 15 residues. Trimming cost V 1 base and J 5 bases, with 14 bases left between them. Germline values: CDR1 SGHAT, CDR2 FQNNGV. The CDR3 bases are TGTGCCAGCAGCTTAGTCCCAGGTACTGGGTATGGCTACACCTTC. It is translated as CASSLVPGTGYGYTF.

This chain uses TRBV5-1 with TRBJ1-1; no clear D. The CDR3 runs to 13 residues. Germline CDR1 reads SGHRS; CDR2 reads YFSETQ. Trimming pared 1 base from V and 3 bases from J, leaving 7 bases between. DNA for the CDR3: TGCGCCAGCAGCTTGCTGGCTTACACTGAAGCTTTCTTT. Translation: CASSLLAYTEAFF.

The chain is built from TRBV7-6 and TRBJ1-1; the match to TRBD1 covers 9 bases. The CDR3 extends over 15 amino acids. Germline V CDR1 and CDR2: SGHVS, FNYEAQ. The V and J ends lost 5 bases and 4 bases, in that order; junction bases with no gene match: 8. CDR3 amino acids: CASSSRDRVFTEAFF. CDR3 DNA: TGTGCCAGCAGCAGCCGGGACAGGGTCTTCACTGAAGCTTTCTTT.